This T cell receptor beta chain was sequenced during a study of cytomegalovirus exposure and HLA in healthy donors. PCR primers comprised 60 Vbeta and 13 Jbeta primers. Here immunoSEQ multiplex PCR was the method, and the copy in TCRdb shows in-frame clones only, minus some. Of some 140,000 clones in the sample, approximately 73% were seen once. This receptor was obtained from a woman in her forties in good health and CMV-seronegative. The sample consisted of PBMCs.

The CDR3 here is CASRSRFGGVTEAFF. The CDR3 DNA follows: TGTGCCAGCCGCTCCCGTTTCGGCGGGGTCACTGAAGCTTTCTTT. This chain joins TRBV4-2 and TRBJ1-1; D gene ambiguous. There are 15 residues in the CDR3. Trimming shortened V by 8 bases and J by 4 bases, and 20 bases separated the two germline ends. Germline CDR1 is LGHNA and CDR2 is YNFKEQ.